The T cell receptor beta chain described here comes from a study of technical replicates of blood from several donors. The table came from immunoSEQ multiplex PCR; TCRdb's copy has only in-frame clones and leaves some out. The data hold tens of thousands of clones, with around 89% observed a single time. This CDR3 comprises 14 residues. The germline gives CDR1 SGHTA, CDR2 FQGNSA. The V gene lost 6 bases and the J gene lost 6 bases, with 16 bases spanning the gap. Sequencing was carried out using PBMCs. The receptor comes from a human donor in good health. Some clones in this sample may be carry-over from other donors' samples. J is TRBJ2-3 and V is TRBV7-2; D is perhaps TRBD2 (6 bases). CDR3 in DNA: TGTGCCAGCAGGCGGGACTTACAAGCGGATACGCAGTATTTT. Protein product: CASRRDLQADTQYF.